This entry describes one T cell receptor (beta chain). This clonotype was seen more than once but under ten times. Its antigen is currently not known. No base quality values were provided; no much bigger clone lies one nucleotide off. This entry is derived from a study of T cells after yellow fever vaccination (dated by TCRdb to between 2018 and 2020). Regarding the study in general: Libraries from fractions with low cell numbers were prepared with the SMART-Seq v4 Ultra Low Input RNA kit. Blood was drawn at multiple timepoints before and after primary and secondary immunization, with bulk PBMC replicates and cell subsets isolated. Two healthy male donors, one aged 18 to 29 and one aged 30 to 39 years, were included in the cohort. Bulk TCR alpha and beta repertoires were sequenced longitudinally to track T-cell clones before and after primary and booster YFV17D yellow fever vaccination.

TCRdb names Illumina NovaSeq 6000 as the instrument used. Synthesis of TCR cDNA relied on 5'RACE template switching, a step that introduced a universal primer site along with unique molecular identifiers. Priming for cDNA synthesis came from both the TCR alpha and TCR beta constant segments. Library amplification involved two PCR steps, and the second step added sample barcodes and sequencing adapters. Sequencing of the libraries was done on either Illumina HiSeq 2500 (2x100 bp) or NovaSeq (2x150 bp). For the original study's pipeline: Reads were demultiplexed and collapsed into UMI consensus sequences with MIGEC, and V(D)J alignment was performed with MiXCR. Vaccine-responding clonotypes were identified with edgeR using replicate PBMC samples, with FDR below 0.01 and a log2 fold change above 5 up to day 15 being required. CD4 or CD8 identity was assigned to each bulk clonotype according to whether the clonotype was present at higher abundance in the sequenced CD4 repertoire or the sequenced CD8 repertoire. TCRdb reprocessing: public reads trimmed at Q25 with fastp, clones called with MiXCR, in-frame beta chains kept. Every distinct CDR3 protein forms one entry, paired with its most common genes and DNA. Clone size and V and J calls follow TCRdb, not the original study. For this sample the table gives some 300,000 distinct CDR3 sequences, of which roughly 9% were detected only once. Of the sample, about 3.7% is held by the ten largest clones.

The germline V gene (reference sequence) gives CDR1 as LGHDT and CDR2 as YNNKEL. From cysteine to phenylalanine, the CDR3 is 14 amino acids long. Only CDR3 DNA is held: 42 bases, read in frame from base 1. Trimming removed 1 base from V and 8 bases from J, leaving 12 bases between the germline ends. The sample's treatment or condition label, decoded: live attenuated yellow fever vaccine strain. PBMCs were isolated from peripheral blood using a standard Ficoll-Paque protocol. Dynabeads CD4 and CD8 positive selection kits were used to isolate CD4 and CD8 T-cell fractions. TriZol was used to extract RNA from bulk PBMCs, CD4 and CD8 fractions, and dextramer-positive and dextramer-negative fractions. Study-wide findings and limitations: Computational filtering was required because FACS-sorted repertoires could contain abundant contaminating clonotypes from the bulk population. A small share of clonotypes occurred in both CD4 and CD8 compartments, likely arising from convergent recombination. Because the study included only a couple of donors, the extent to which the findings can be generalized is limited. Most clones expanded after primary vaccination were re-detected after the booster (just under 97% of CD4 and roughly 87% of CD8), suggesting broad memory maintenance. Compared with the primary T-cell response, the secondary T-cell response was weaker but faster, peaking on day 5 rather than day 15.

In this chain, TRBV3-1 is recombined with TRBJ2-1; no D segment can be confidently identified. The clonotype was recovered from a man younger than 30 who received the YFV17D yellow fever vaccine. The specimen was CD4+ T cells sorted from PBMCs, collected 5 days after the yellow fever booster vaccination. The base sequence is TGTGCCAGCAGCCAAGTAGGTGGAGTTCATGAGCAGTTCTTC. Its protein product is CASSQVGGVHEQFF.